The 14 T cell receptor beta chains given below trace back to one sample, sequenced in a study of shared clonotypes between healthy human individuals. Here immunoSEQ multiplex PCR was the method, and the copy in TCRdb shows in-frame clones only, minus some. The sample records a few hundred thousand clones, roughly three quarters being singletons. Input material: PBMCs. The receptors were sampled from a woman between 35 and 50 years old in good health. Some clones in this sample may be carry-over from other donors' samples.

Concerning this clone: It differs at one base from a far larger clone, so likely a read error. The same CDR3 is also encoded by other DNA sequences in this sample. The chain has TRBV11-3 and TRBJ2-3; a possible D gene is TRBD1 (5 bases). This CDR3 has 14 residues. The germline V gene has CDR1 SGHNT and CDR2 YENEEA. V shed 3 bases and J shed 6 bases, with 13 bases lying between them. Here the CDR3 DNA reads TGTGCCAGCAGCTTGGGGCAGGGCCCGGATACGCAGTATTTT. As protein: CASSLGQGPDTQYF.

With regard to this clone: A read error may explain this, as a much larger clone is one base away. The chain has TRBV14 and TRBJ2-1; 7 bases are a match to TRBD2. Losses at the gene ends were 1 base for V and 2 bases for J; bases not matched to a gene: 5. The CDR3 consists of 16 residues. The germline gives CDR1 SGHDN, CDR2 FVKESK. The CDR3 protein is CASSQVWLAAYNEQFF. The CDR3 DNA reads TGTGCCAGCAGCCAAGTGTGGCTAGCGGCCTACAATGAGCAGTTCTTC.

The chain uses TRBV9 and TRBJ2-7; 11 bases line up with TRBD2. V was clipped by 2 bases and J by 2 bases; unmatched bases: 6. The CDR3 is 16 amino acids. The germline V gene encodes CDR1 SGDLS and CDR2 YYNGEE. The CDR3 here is CASSVGLAETPYEQYF. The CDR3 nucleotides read TGTGCCAGCAGCGTGGGACTAGCGGAAACACCCTACGAGCAGTACTTC.

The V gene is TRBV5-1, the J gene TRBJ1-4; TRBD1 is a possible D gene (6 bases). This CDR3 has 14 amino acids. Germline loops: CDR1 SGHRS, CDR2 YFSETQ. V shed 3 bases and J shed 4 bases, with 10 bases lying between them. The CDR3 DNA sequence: TGCGCCAGCAGCTCGGACAGCTTTAATGAAAAACTGTTTTTT. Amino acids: CASSSDSFNEKLFF.

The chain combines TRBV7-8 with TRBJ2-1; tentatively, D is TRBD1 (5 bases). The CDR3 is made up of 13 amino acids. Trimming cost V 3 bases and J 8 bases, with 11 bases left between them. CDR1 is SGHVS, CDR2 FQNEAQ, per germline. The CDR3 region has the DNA TGTGCCAGCAGCTTGCAGGGTCGTGATGAGCAGTTCTTC. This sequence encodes CASSLQGRDEQFF.

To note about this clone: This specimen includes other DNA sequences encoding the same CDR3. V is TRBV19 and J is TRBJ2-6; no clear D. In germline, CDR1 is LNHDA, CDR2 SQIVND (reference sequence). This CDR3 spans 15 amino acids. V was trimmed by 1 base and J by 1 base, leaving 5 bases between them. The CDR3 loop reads CASSIGGSGANVLTF. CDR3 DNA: TGTGCCAGTAGTATAGGCGGTTCTGGGGCCAACGTCCTGACTTTC. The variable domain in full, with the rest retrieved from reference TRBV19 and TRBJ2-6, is DGGITQSPKYLFRKEGQNVTLSCEQNLNHDAMYWYRQDPGQGLRLIYYSQIVNDFQKGDIAEGYSVSREKKESFPLTVTSAQKNPTAFYLCASSIGGSGANVLTFGAGSRLTVL.

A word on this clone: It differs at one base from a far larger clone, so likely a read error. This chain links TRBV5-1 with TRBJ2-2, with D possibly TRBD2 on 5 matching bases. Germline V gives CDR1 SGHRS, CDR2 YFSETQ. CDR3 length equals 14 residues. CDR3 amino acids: CASSLGGNTGDLFF. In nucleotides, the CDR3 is TGCGCCAGCAGCTTGGGAGGGAACACCGGGGATCTGTTTTTT.

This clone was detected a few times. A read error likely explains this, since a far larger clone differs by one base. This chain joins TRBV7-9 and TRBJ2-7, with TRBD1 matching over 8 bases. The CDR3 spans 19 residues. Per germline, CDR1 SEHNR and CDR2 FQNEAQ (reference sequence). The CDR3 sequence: CAGSLAVRTGGLGSYEQYF. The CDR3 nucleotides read TGTGCCGGCAGCTTAGCGGTGAGAACAGGGGGACTGGGGTCCTACGAGCAGTACTTC. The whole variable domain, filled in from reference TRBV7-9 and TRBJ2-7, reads DTGVSQNPRHKITKRGQNVTFRCDPISEHNRLYWYRQTLGQGPEFLTYFQNEAQLEKSRLLSDRFSAERPKGSFSTLEIQRTEQGDSAMYLCAGSLAVRTGGLGSYEQYFGPGTRLTVT.

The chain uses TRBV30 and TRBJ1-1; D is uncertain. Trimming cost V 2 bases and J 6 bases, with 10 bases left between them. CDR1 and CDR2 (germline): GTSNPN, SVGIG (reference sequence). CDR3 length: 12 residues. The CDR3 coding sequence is TGTGCCTGGAGTCGGGGTACAGCTGAAGCTTTCTTT. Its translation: CAWSRGTAEAFF.

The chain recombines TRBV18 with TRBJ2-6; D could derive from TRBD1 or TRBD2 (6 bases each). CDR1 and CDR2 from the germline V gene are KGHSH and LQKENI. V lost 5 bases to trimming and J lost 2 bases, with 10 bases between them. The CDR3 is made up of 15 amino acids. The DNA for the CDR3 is TGTGCCAGCTCAAAGGGGGGCGCTGGGGCCAACGTCCTGACTTTC. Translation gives CASSKGGAGANVLTF.

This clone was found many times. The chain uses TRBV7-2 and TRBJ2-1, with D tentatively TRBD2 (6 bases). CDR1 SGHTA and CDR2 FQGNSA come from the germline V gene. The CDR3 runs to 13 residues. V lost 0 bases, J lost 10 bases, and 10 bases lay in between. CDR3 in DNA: TGTGCCAGCAGCTTAGCCTCGCGGGGCGAGCAGTTCTTC. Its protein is CASSLASRGEQFF.

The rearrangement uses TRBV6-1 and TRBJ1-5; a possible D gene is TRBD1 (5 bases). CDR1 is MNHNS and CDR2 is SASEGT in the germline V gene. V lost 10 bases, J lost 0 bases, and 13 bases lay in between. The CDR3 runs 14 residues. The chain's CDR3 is CATQAGNSNQPQHF. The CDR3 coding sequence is TGTGCCACCCAAGCAGGGAATAGCAATCAGCCCCAGCATTTT.

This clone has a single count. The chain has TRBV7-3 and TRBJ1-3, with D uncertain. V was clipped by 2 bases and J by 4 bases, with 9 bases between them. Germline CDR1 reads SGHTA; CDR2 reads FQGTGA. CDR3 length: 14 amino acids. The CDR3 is CASSLGQPGNTIYF. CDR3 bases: TGTGCCAGCAGCTTAGGGCAGCCAGGAAACACCATATATTTT.

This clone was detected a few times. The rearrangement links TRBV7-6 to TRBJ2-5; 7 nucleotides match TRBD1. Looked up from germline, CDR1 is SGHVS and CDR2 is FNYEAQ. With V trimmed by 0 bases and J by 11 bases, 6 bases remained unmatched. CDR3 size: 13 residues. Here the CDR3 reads CASSLAGGWEQYF. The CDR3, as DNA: TGTGCCAGCAGCTTAGCAGGGGGCTGGGAGCAGTACTTC.